This section outlines one TCR beta chain sequence together with its context. Its antigen specificity is not known. No base quality values were provided; no much bigger clone lies one nucleotide off. V is shortened by 5 bases, J by 11 bases, and the region joining them spans 13 bases. The germline V gene (reference sequence) supplies CDR1 SEHNR and CDR2 FQNEAQ. The CDR3 measures 12 amino acids from cysteine to phenylalanine. The retained sequence is limited to the CDR3, 36 bases, with the frame set at the first base. This specimen comes from a study of T cell responses to AZD1222 COVID-19 vaccine (dated by TCRdb to the early 2020s). Context from the whole study: Because spike-specific TCR depth and breadth did not differ between the two schedules, AZD1222 recipients who got a second dose at roughly 4 weeks were pooled with those who got a second dose at roughly 12 weeks. TCR sequencing covered over 230 trial participants: 207 given two doses of AZD1222 and 26 given two doses of MenACWY control vaccine. Trial participants were enrolled into age subgroups of 18-55, 56-69 and 70-plus years, which contained about 150, 28 and 57 TCR-sequenced participants, respectively.

What the study reported, not specific to this receptor: Conclusions about previously exposed vaccinees are limited, since just five or six AZD1222 recipients were seropositive for SARS-CoV-2 at baseline. Because no day 14 peak-response samples were available, the repertoires could be characterized only after the peak T cell response. Spike-specific TCR breadth and depth rose significantly after two AZD1222 doses compared with day 0 and with MenACWY recipients. Reportedly, almost half of the unique spike-specific TCRs recognized epitopes lying outside the regions that are mutated in the B.1.351 and B.1.1.7 variants. The vaccine-associated CD4 TCRs covered the entire spike protein, and the dominant responses fell in regions 160-218 and 743-854. Most participants were white British and females outnumbered males, and the authors suggested that clonal diversity may have been underestimated. The 56-69-year group was small, and its depth increase did not reach significance, likely because of low power.

The CDR3 regions of human TCRbeta chains were analyzed by immunosequencing. The study's own analysis went as follows. Repertoire TCRs were checked for matches against a reference library of SARS-CoV-2-specific TCRs that had been generated using the MIRA antigen-specificity platform. Breadth meant the fraction of unique TCRs that were SARS-CoV-2-associated, whereas depth meant the fraction of total T cells that were SARS-CoV-2-associated. Using the MIRA data, every spike-specific TCR was mapped to the spike region that the TCR reacted to and assigned to either a CD4 or a CD8 class. Log10-transformed breadth and depth values were compared by one-way ANOVA with Sidak's multiple comparisons tests. The table comes from immuneACCESS by way of TCRdb, which keeps in-frame sequences with V and J called. Part of the clones is missing from these tables; in studies checked, under half for an unresolved V gene and the rest for unknown reasons. The D gene and trimming were derived from the DNA, and the V and J assignments and clone size from that table. This sample lists 89,000 or so clones; around 86% were detected once. The ten largest account for approximately 8% of the sample.

The time point label, read with the paper, signifies: baseline before first vaccination. Vaccinee samples came from UK trials COV001 and COV002, including a single-blind randomized controlled phase 2/3 trial of AZD1222 (ChAdOx1 nCoV-19) in healthy adults. For TCRbeta chain sequencing, PBMC samples were collected from trial participants at day 0 and at day 28 after the second dose. This receptor was obtained from an adult in good health. The V and J segments used are TRBV7-9 and TRBJ1-5, with no D gene named confidently. Sequenced here: peripheral blood, sampled on day 0 of AZD1222 vaccination. The CDR3 has the sequence CASSPGPAAQHF. The DNA sequence is TGTGCCAGCAGCCCCGGACCGGCAGCCCAGCATTTT.